This T cell receptor (beta chain) was sequenced in a study of vaccination and CD4 T cells after COVID-19. Overall study context: Nasal swab PCR had shown SARS-CoV-2 positivity in the convalescent patients (roughly 9 mild cases, one severe case). Post-COVID specimens were obtained a median 101 days after diagnosis (range 35 to 161).

As to treatment: approximately 10-day PBMC culture with coronavirus spike peptide pools or control peptides (ViraFEST assay). With regard to this clonotype: Its antigen is unidentified.

Sequencing of cultured CD4+ T cell DNA used the Oncomine TCR Beta short-read assay. In TCRdb, the PCR reads were re-called with MiXCR into one record per CDR3 protein. The sample holds some 14,000 distinct CDR3 sequences, about 51% seen once. The CDR3 is 15 amino acids. Germline assignment: CDR1 SGHVS and CDR2 FQNEAQ. V lost 5 bases and J lost 4; bases outside the gene matches: 3. The sequencing input was CD4+ T cells from blood, cultured in vitro. The chain carries TRBV7-8 and TRBJ2-1; TRBD2 aligns across 12 bases. This TCR was sampled from a human donor who had recovered from COVID-19. This chain's CDR3 is CASSTTSGGYNEQFF. In DNA, the CDR3 is TGTGCCAGCAGCACGACTAGCGGGGGATACAATGAGCAGTTCTTC.